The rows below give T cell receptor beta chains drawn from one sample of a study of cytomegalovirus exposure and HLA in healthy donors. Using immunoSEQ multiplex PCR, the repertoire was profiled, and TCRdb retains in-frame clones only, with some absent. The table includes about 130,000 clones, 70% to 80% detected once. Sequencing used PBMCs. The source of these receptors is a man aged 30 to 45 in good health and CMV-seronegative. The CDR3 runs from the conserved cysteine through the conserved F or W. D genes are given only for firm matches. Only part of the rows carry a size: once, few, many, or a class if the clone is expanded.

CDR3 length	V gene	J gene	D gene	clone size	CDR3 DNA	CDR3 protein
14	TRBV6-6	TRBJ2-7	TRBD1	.	TGTGCCAGCAGCCAGGGGACAGGGACCTACGAGCAGTACTTC	CASSQGTGTYEQYF
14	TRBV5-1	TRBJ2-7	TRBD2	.	TGCGCCAGCAGTTCAGCGGGGGGATATCACGAGCAGTACTTC	CASSSAGGYHEQYF
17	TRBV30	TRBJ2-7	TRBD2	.	TGTGCCTGGACATATCGGACTAGCGGGATCCTCTCCTACGAGCAGTACTTC	CAWTYRTSGILSYEQYF
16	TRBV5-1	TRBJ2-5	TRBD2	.	TGCGCCAGCAGCTTGGACGTGGCGGGAGGGCAAGAGACCCAGTACTTC	CASSLDVAGGQETQYF
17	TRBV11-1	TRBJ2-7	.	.	TGTGCCAGCAGCTCCCCCTTCCAGCAGGGGCCCGCCTACGAGCAGTACTTC	CASSSPFQQGPAYEQYF
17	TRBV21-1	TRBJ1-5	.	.	TGTGCCAGCAGCAACCCGACAGGGAGGCATAGCAATCAGCCCCAGCATTTT	CASSNPTGRHSNQPQHF
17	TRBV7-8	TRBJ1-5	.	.	TGTGCCAGCAGCCCGCGTGGTCAAGGGGATAGCAATCAGCCCCAGCATTTT	CASSPRGQGDSNQPQHF
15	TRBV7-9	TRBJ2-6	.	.	TGTGCCAGCGGAACCGGCCCGGGGGGGGCCAACGTCCTGACTTTC	CASGTGPGGANVLTF
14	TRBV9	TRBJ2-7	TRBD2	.	TGTGCCAGCAGCGTAGGAGCGGGAGACTACGAGCAGTACTTC	CASSVGAGDYEQYF
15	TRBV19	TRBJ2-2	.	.	TGTGCCAGTAGGGGGGGCGGGGGCTACACCGGGGAGCTGTTTTTT	CASRGGGGYTGELFF
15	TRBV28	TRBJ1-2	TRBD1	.	TGTGCCAGCAGTAACAACAGGGGTCCAAACTATGGCTACACCTTC	CASSNNRGPNYGYTF
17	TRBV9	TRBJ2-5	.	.	TGTGCCAGCAGCGCAGGGCAGGTTCCATTGCCCCAAGAGACCCAGTACTTC	CASSAGQVPLPQETQYF
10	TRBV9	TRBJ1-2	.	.	TGTGCCAGCAGCGGGCTTGGCTACACCTTC	CASSGLGYTF
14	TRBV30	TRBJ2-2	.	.	TGTGCCTGGAGACTAGCCGCGAACACCGGGGAGCTGTTTTTT	CAWRLAANTGELFF
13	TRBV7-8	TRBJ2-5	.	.	TGTGCCAGCAGCTTAAGCGGGCAAGAGACCCAGTACTTC	CASSLSGQETQYF
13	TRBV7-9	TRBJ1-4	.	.	TGTGCCAGTAAACAGGCGTCTAATGAAAAACTGTTTTTT	CASKQASNEKLFF
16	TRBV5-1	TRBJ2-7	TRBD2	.	TGCGCCAGCAGCTGGGGACTAGCGGGAGTAACGTACGAGCAGTACTTC	CASSWGLAGVTYEQYF
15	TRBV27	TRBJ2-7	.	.	TGTGCCAGCAGTCCAATAGCGGACTCCACCTACGAGCAGTACTTC	CASSPIADSTYEQYF
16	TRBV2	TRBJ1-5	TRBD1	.	TGTGCCAGCAGCAGATACAGGGGTACTAGCAATCAGCCCCAGCATTTT	CASSRYRGTSNQPQHF
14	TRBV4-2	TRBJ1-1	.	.	TGTGCCAGCAGCCAAGCCCACAGGGACGCTGAAGCTTTCTTT	CASSQAHRDAEAFF
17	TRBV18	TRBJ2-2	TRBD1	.	TGTGCCAGCTCATACAGGGGGCGCGATCGGAACACCGGGGAGCTGTTTTTT	CASSYRGRDRNTGELFF
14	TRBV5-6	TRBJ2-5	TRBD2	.	TGTGCCAGCAGCTTCGGGCTAGCGGAAGAGACCCAGTACTTC	CASSFGLAEETQYF
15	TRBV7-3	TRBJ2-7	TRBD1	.	TGTGCCAGCAGCTTATCGAGACAGGGCCTCTACGAGCAGTACTTC	CASSLSRQGLYEQYF
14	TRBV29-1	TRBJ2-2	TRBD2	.	TGCAGCGTTGGATTTCGCGGGAGGGCCGGGGAGCTGTTTTTT	CSVGFRGRAGELFF
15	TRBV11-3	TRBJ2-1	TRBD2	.	TGTGCCAGCAGCCCGGACGGGACTAGCTACAATGAGCAATTCTTC	CASSPDGTSYNEQFF
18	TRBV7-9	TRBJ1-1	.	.	TGTGTAGGGAATGGACACGAGGAGGGTAGGCGGGCGGGCACTGAAGCTTTCTTT	CVGNGHEEGRRAGTEAFF
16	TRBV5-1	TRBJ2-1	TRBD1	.	TGCGCCAGCAGCACGGGACAGGGGGTCAGGGCCAATGAGCAGTTCTTC	CASSTGQGVRANEQFF
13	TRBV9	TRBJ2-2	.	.	TGTGCCAGCAGCTCTCGAGACATTGGGGAGCTGTTTTTT	CASSSRDIGELFF
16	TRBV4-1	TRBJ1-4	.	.	TGCGCCAGCAGAAACCCCCTAGGGGCAACTAATGAAAAACTGTTTTTT	CASRNPLGATNEKLFF
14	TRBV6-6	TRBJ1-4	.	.	TGTGCCAGCAGCCCACGGGGGGCTTCTGAAAAACTGTTTTTT	CASSPRGASEKLFF
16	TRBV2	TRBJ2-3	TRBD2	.	TGTGCCAGCATCACTAGTGCGGGAGGGCCCGTGGATACGCAGTATTTT	CASITSAGGPVDTQYF
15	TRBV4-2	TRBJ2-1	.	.	TGTGCCAGCAGCCAAGACCCACACGATCTCAATGAGCAGTTCTTC	CASSQDPHDLNEQFF
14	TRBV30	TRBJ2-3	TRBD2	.	TGTGCCTGGGGACGACTAGCGGGCACAGATACGCAGTATTTT	CAWGRLAGTDTQYF
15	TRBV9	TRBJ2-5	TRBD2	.	TGTGCCAGCAGCGTAGTAGCGGGGGCGGACGAGACCCAGTACTTC	CASSVVAGADETQYF
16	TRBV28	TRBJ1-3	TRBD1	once	TGTGCCAGCAGTTCCCAGGACAGGGGAGGTGGAAACACCATATATTTT	CASSSQDRGGGNTIYF
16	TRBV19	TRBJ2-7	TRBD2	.	TGTGCCAGTAGTCGGACTAGCGGGAGCCGTCACTACGAGCAGTACTTC	CASSRTSGSRHYEQYF
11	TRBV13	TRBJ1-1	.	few	TGTGCCAGCAGCTTAAGGAGTGAAGCTTTCTTT	CASSLRSEAFF
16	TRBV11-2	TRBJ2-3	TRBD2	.	TGTGCCAGCAGCTTAGGTCTAGCGGGAGCCATAGATACGCAGTATTTT	CASSLGLAGAIDTQYF
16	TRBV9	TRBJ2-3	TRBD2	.	TGTGCCAGCAGCGGCCGGGGGACTAGCTCATCTGATACGCAGTATTTT	CASSGRGTSSSDTQYF
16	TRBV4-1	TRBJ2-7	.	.	TGCGCCAGCAGCCCCAACTCGGGCTCCGGGGCCTACGAGCAGTACTTC	CASSPNSGSGAYEQYF
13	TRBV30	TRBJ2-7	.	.	TGTGCCTGGGCGATACAGGAACGATACGAGCAGTACTTC	CAWAIQERYEQYF
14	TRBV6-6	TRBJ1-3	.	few	TGTGCCAGCAGCCTCCCTGGTGAGGGAAACACCATATATTTT	CASSLPGEGNTIYF
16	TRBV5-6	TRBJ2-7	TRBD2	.	TGTGCCAGCAGCAGCGGGGGACTAGCGTTACCCCACGAGCAGTACTTC	CASSSGGLALPHEQYF
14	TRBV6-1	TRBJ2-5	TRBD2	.	TGTGCCAGCAGGCTCCGTCCACTAGCGGGAGAAGTGTACTTC	CASRLRPLAGEVYF
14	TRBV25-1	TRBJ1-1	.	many	TGTGCCAGCAGTGGAGGACAGCTCAACACTGAAGCTTTCTTT	CASSGGQLNTEAFF
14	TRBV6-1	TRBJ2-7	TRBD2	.	TGTGCCAGCAGAGAACTAGCGGGAGGCTACGAGCAGTACTTC	CASRELAGGYEQYF
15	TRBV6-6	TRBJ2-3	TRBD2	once	TGTGCCAGCACAAATAGCGGGAGGGCCGTGGGTACGCAGTATTTT	CASTNSGRAVGTQYF
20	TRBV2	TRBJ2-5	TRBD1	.	TGTGCCAGCAGTGCCCCTCCGGGACAGGGCCTTAAGACTAGCCAAGAGACCCAGTACTTC	CASSAPPGQGLKTSQETQYF
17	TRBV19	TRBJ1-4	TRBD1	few	TGTGCCAGTAGTCCCGTGACAGGGGTCTCAACTAATGAAAAACTGTTTTTT	CASSPVTGVSTNEKLFF
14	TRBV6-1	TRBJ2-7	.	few	TGTGCCAGCAGTGACAGTCCGAACTCCTACGAGCAGTACTTC	CASSDSPNSYEQYF
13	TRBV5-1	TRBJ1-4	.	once	TGCGCCAGCAGCTTGGGAAATGAGGAAAAACTGTTTTTT	CASSLGNEEKLFF
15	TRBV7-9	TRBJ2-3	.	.	TGTGCCAGCAGCTTAGACTCCCCTCCCACAGATACGCAGTATTTT	CASSLDSPPTDTQYF
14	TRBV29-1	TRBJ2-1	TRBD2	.	TGCAGCGTACTACTAGCGGGAGGTACCAATGAGCAGTTCTTC	CSVLLAGGTNEQFF
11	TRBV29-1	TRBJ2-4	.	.	TGCAGCGTTGTGCAGGGGATATTTAGGTACTTC	CSVVQGIFRYF
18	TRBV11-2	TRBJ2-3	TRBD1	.	TGTGCCAGCAGCTTAGCCCTAGGACAGGGGCATGGCACAGATACGCAGTATTTT	CASSLALGQGHGTDTQYF
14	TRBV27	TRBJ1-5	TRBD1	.	TGTGCCAGCAGGAGACAGGGCCACGGTTGGCCCCAGCATTTT	CASRRQGHGWPQHF